These T cell receptor beta chains were read from a single sample in a study of PD-1 blockade in classical Hodgkin lymphoma. Libraries were prepared by immunoSEQ multiplex PCR; TCRdb keeps only in-frame clonotypes and omits some of them. Of 13,000 to 15,000 clones listed, less than 80% are singletons. The specimen comprised peripheral blood mononuclear cells (PBMCs), sampled at baseline. These receptors all come from a human donor with classical Hodgkin lymphoma. Both conserved end residues are part of each CDR3. D genes are given only for firm matches. The size entry is marked missing in some rows and otherwise reads once, few, many or a size class.

V: TRBV9; size: few; J: TRBJ1-1; D: NA; DNA: TGTGCCAGCAGCGCCCAGGGGACCGCCAACACTGAAGCTTTCTTT; CDR3: CASSAQGTANTEAFF
V: TRBV5-1; size: NA; J: TRBJ2-1; D: NA; DNA: TGCGCCAGCAGCTTGAATTACAATGAGCAGTTCTTC; CDR3: CASSLNYNEQFF
V: TRBV20-1; size: NA; J: TRBJ1-1; D: NA; DNA: TGCAGTGCCCCCTGGACGGAGAAAGCTTTCTTT; CDR3: CSAPWTEKAFF
V: TRBV2; size: NA; J: TRBJ2-7; D: NA; DNA: TGTGCCAGCAGTTCTGGACAGACGGGAGAGCAGTACTTC; CDR3: CASSSGQTGEQYF
V: TRBV2; size: few; J: TRBJ1-5; D: NA; DNA: TGTGCCAGCAGTGAAGCGCTTCCCAATCAGCCCCAGCATTTT; CDR3: CASSEALPNQPQHF
V: TRBV5-1; size: NA; J: TRBJ2-1; D: TRBD2; DNA: TGCGCCAGCACGCTACTAGCGGGAGGGACCCATGAGCAGTTCTTC; CDR3: CASTLLAGGTHEQFF
V: TRBV12-5; size: NA; J: TRBJ1-1; D: NA; DNA: TGTGCTAGTGGTTTAGGGACTGAAGCTTTCTTT; CDR3: CASGLGTEAFF
V: TRBV19; size: NA; J: TRBJ2-2; D: TRBD1; DNA: TGTGCCAGTAGCCCTGGGACAGGAGGAACCGGGGAGCTGTTTTTT; CDR3: CASSPGTGGTGELFF
V: TRBV10-3; size: NA; J: TRBJ2-1; D: NA; DNA: TGTGCCATCAGTGAGTCAGGGCCAATGAGGCAGTTCTTC; CDR3: CAISESGPMRQFF
V: TRBV7-9; size: NA; J: TRBJ1-1; D: TRBD1; DNA: TGTGCCAGCAGCTTAGACAGACAGGGGCAGGGCACTGAAGCTTTCTTT; CDR3: CASSLDRQGQGTEAFF
V: TRBV27; size: NA; J: TRBJ2-1; D: TRBD2; DNA: TGTGCCAGTTGGAAGCGGGAGGCTAACAATGAGCAGTTCTTC; CDR3: CASWKREANNEQFF
V: TRBV19; size: NA; J: TRBJ1-5; D: TRBD1; DNA: TGTGCCAGTAGTATACGAACAGGGGCCCTGGGCTTTAGCAATCAGCCCCAGCATTTT; CDR3: CASSIRTGALGFSNQPQHF
V: TRBV7-3; size: NA; J: TRBJ1-2; D: TRBD1; DNA: TGTGCCAGCAGCTTTTCCGGGACAGGCTTATATGGCTACACCTTC; CDR3: CASSFSGTGLYGYTF
V: TRBV2; size: NA; J: TRBJ2-7; D: TRBD1; DNA: TGTGCCAGCAGTTACGGTGACATTACGCAGGGGGACTACGAGCAGTACTTC; CDR3: CASSYGDITQGDYEQYF
V: TRBV6-5; size: NA; J: TRBJ1-1; D: NA; DNA: TGTGCCAGCGGAGGGGATGGGACTGAAGCTTTCTTT; CDR3: CASGGDGTEAFF
V: TRBV19; size: few; J: TRBJ2-1; D: NA; DNA: TGTGCCAGTAATTTGAAAAACAATGAGCAGTTCTTC; CDR3: CASNLKNNEQFF
V: TRBV2; size: NA; J: TRBJ2-7; D: TRBD1; DNA: TGTGCCAGCAGTGAAGGGACAGGGGTCCCGTACGAGCAGTACTTC; CDR3: CASSEGTGVPYEQYF
V: TRBV6-1; size: NA; J: TRBJ2-2; D: NA; DNA: TGTGCCAGCAGTGAAGCGGCGGCTTGGAACACCGGGGAGCTGTTTTTT; CDR3: CASSEAAAWNTGELFF
V: TRBV27; size: NA; J: TRBJ1-6; D: NA; DNA: TGTGCCAGCACCTTTGGCCCGGGGTATTCACCCCTCCACTTT; CDR3: CASTFGPGYSPLHF
V: TRBV10-3; size: NA; J: TRBJ2-1; D: TRBD2; DNA: TGTGCCATCCGGTGGTGGGGGGCTAGCGGGAACAATGAGCAGTTCTTC; CDR3: CAIRWWGASGNNEQFF
V: TRBV10-1; size: NA; J: TRBJ2-1; D: TRBD2; DNA: TGCGCCAGCAGTGATCCTAGCGGAGACAATGAGCAGTTCTTC; CDR3: CASSDPSGDNEQFF
V: TRBV7-9; size: NA; J: TRBJ1-4; D: TRBD1; DNA: TGTGCCAGCAGCCTGGGACAGGGCATTTTGTTTTTT; CDR3: CASSLGQGILFF
V: TRBV27; size: large; J: TRBJ2-2; D: NA; DNA: TGTGCCAGCAGTTTAGGGACATACAACACCGGGGAGCTGTTTTTT; CDR3: CASSLGTYNTGELFF